These 29 T cell receptor beta chains came from one sample sequenced in a study of blood T cell repertoires in COVID-19. The table came from immunoSEQ multiplex PCR; TCRdb's copy has only in-frame clones and leaves some out. This table holds 95,000 to 120,000 clones, around 89% found once. Source material: peripheral blood. Every receptor here comes from a woman between 50 and 59 years old with acute or convalescent COVID-19.

The V call is TRBV5-1, the J call TRBJ2-3; no definite D call. V was clipped by 4 bases and J by 4 bases, with 13 bases between them. Germline CDR1 reads SGHRS; CDR2 reads YFSETQ. The CDR3 is made up of 14 amino acids. For the CDR3, the DNA is TGCGCCAGCAGCCTCCCCCAGGCTCCAGATACGCAGTATTTT. It specifies CASSLPQAPDTQYF. Combining the CDR3 with reference TRBV5-1 and TRBJ2-3 gives the whole variable domain KAGVTQTPRYLIKTRGQQVTLSCSPISGHRSVSWYQQTPGQGLQFLFEYFSETQRNKGNFPGRFSGRQFSNSRSEMNVSTLELGDSALYLCASSLPQAPDTQYFGPGTRLTVL.

The V gene is TRBV5-4, the J gene TRBJ2-1; 8 positions match TRBD1. Germline V gene sequence: CDR1 SGHNT, CDR2 YYREEE (reference sequence). V lost 2 bases to trimming and J lost 10 bases; unmatched junction nucleotides: 5. The CDR3 totals 13 residues. CDR3 protein: CASSFDRGGEQFF. Written as DNA, the CDR3 is TGTGCCAGCAGCTTTGACAGGGGAGGAGAGCAGTTCTTC.

This clone was picked up a small number of times. The rearrangement uses TRBV6-5 and TRBJ1-6, with 7 bases identical to TRBD1. After removal of 10 bases from V and 7 bases from J, the junction contained 4 bases not matched to a gene. The CDR3 totals 12 residues. Germline loops: CDR1 MNHEY, CDR2 SVGAGI. The CDR3 reads CATRDSNSPLHF. CDR3 in DNA: TGTGCCACAAGGGACAGCAATTCACCCCTCCACTTT.

This clone was picked up one time. This chain joins TRBV20-1 and TRBJ2-5; D gene ambiguous. Germline CDR1 reads DFQATT; CDR2 reads SNEGSKA (reference sequence). The CDR3 runs 11 residues. Trimming took 6 bases from V and 2 from J, leaving 7 bases between them. In DNA form, the CDR3 reads TGCAGTGCCCAGAATCAAGAGACCCAGTACTTC. This encodes CSAQNQETQYF.

The rearrangement joins TRBV28 to TRBJ1-6, with unresolved D. CDR1 and CDR2 (germline): MDHEN, SYDVKM. V was cut by 6 bases and J by 9 bases, with 18 bases left in between. The CDR3 is 15 residues long. Written as DNA, the CDR3 is TGTGCCAGCAGGGTCTGGCAGGAGGCTGGTTCACCCCTCCACTTT. As protein: CASRVWQEAGSPLHF. The variable domain in full, completed from reference TRBV28 and TRBJ1-6, reads DVKVTQSSRYLVKRTGEKVFLECVQDMDHENMFWYRQDPGLGLRLIYFSYDVKMKEKGDIPEGYSVSREKKERFSLILESASTNQTSMYLCASRVWQEAGSPLHFGNGTRLTVT.

The chain joins TRBV11-2 to TRBJ2-1; TRBD1 matches at 7 bases. The trim removed 2 bases at V and 14 bases at J, leaving 3 bases unmatched. The CDR3 loop spans 11 amino acids. From germline, CDR1 is SGHAT and CDR2 FQNNGV. CDR3 in amino acids: CASSLTGVKFF. The DNA of the CDR3 is TGTGCCAGCAGCTTAACAGGGGTAAAGTTCTTC.

The genes are TRBV27 and TRBJ2-7; 11 nucleotides agree with TRBD2. In germline, CDR1 is MNHEY, CDR2 SMNVEV (reference sequence). The V segment lost 4 bases and the J segment 3 bases; nucleotides outside the gene matches: 2. The CDR3 totals 14 residues. Here the CDR3 DNA reads TGTGCCAGCAGTTCCGGGACTAGCGGCTACGAGCAGTACTTC. It encodes CASSSGTSGYEQYF.

This chain connects TRBV13 to TRBJ2-1, with a possible D match to TRBD2 (5 bases). The CDR3 sequence is 17 residues long. CDR1 PRHDT and CDR2 FYEKMQ come from the germline V gene (reference sequence). V lost 5 bases and J 4 bases, leaving 21 bases between the germline ends. The CDR3 is CASSPSWMGGRYNEQFF. CDR3 nucleotides: TGTGCCAGCAGCCCCTCCTGGATGGGCGGGCGTTACAATGAGCAGTTCTTC.

This chain uses TRBV5-1 with TRBJ1-5; 7 bases map to TRBD1. J was trimmed by 4 bases and V by 4 bases; bases with no gene match: 5. This CDR3 spans 14 amino acids. From germline, CDR1 is SGHRS and CDR2 YFSETQ. CDR3 residues: CASSGGQPNQPQHF. Written as DNA, the CDR3 is TGCGCCAGCAGCGGGGGACAGCCAAATCAGCCCCAGCATTTT.

The V call is TRBV2, the J call TRBJ2-3; 11 bases match TRBD2. V gave up 2 bases and J gave up 3 bases; unmatched junction bases: 7. Germline V gene data show CDR1 as SNHLY and CDR2 as FYNNEI. This CDR3 spans 17 amino acids. CDR3 region: CASSESGSGRGTDTQYF. The CDR3 region has the DNA TGTGCCAGCAGTGAATCCGGTAGCGGGAGGGGGACAGATACGCAGTATTTT.

The genes are TRBV2 and TRBJ1-1, with 8 nucleotides matching TRBD1. Germline CDR1 and CDR2: SNHLY and FYNNEI. CDR3 size: 14 residues. The V and J ends lost 5 bases and 4 bases, in that order; junction bases with no gene match: 6. The CDR3 nucleotides read TGTGCCAGCAGTAACGACAGGGGAAGCACTGAAGCTTTCTTT. Translating gives CASSNDRGSTEAFF.

This chain's CDR3 is CASSFGTRNTEAFF. The CDR3 DNA reads TGTGCCAGCAGCTTTGGGACACGTAACACTGAAGCTTTCTTT. J is TRBJ1-1 and V is TRBV11-2; D perhaps matches TRBD1 (6 bases). V lost 3 bases to trimming and J lost 2 bases, with 10 bases between them. Germline V gene lookup returns CDR1 SGHAT and CDR2 FQNNGV. This CDR3 is 14 amino acids long. The full variable domain, in which reference TRBV11-2 and TRBJ1-1 provide the parts outside the CDR3, is EAGVAQSPRYKIIEKRQSVAFWCNPISGHATLYWYQQILGQGPKLLIQFQNNGVVDDSQLPKDRFSAERLKGVDSTLKIQPAKLEDSAVYLCASSFGTRNTEAFFGQGTRLTVV.

This clone was counted a few times. The rearrangement joins TRBV30 to TRBJ1-2; D is perhaps TRBD1 (5 bases). CDR1 is GTSNPN and CDR2 is SVGIG in the germline V gene (reference sequence). Trimming cost V 3 bases and J 8 bases, with 13 bases left between them. The CDR3 length is 12 residues. The CDR3 DNA is TGTGCCTGGAGCGGGGGAACGTGGGGCTACACCTTC. This codes for CAWSGGTWGYTF.

The J gene is TRBJ1-5, the V gene TRBV18; tentatively, D is TRBD1 (5 bases). The CDR3 spans 15 residues. Germline assignment: CDR1 KGHSH and CDR2 LQKENI. V was shortened by 3 bases and J by 0 bases, with 9 bases between the two germline ends. Here the CDR3 DNA reads TGTGCCAGCTCACCCGGGGGGAATAGCAATCAGCCCCAGCATTTT. Translated, it gives CASSPGGNSNQPQHF.

V is TRBV4-1 and J is TRBJ1-6, with TRBD1 identical over 7 bases. The germline CDR1 and CDR2 sequences are MGHRA and YSYEKL. V shed 1 base and J 5 bases; nucleotides not matched to a gene: 5. The CDR3 has 16 residues. CDR3 in DNA: TGCGCCAGCAGCCAAGGACCCGGACAGGATAATTCACCCCTCCACTTT. This codes for CASSQGPGQDNSPLHF.

The chain joins TRBV5-1 to TRBJ1-1, with 10 nucleotides matching TRBD1. The germline V gene encodes CDR1 SGHRS and CDR2 YFSETQ. V trimming: 4 bases; J trimming: 0 bases; junction bases outside the gene matches: 6. The CDR3 covers 16 residues. CDR3 nucleotide sequence: TGCGCCAGCAGCCTCGGACAGGGGGTGATGAACACTGAAGCTTTCTTT. Amino acid sequence: CASSLGQGVMNTEAFF.

This chain joins TRBV5-1 and TRBJ1-5; 7 bases agree with TRBD1. CDR1 and CDR2 (germline): SGHRS, YFSETQ. This CDR3 has 14 residues. Unmatched junction bases numbered 2, after V lost 0 bases and J lost 5 bases. The CDR3 coding sequence is TGCGCCAGCAGCTTGGGACAGGGAGATCAGCCCCAGCATTTT. Protein product: CASSLGQGDQPQHF. The full variable domain, with the rest looked up from reference TRBV5-1 and TRBJ1-5, is KAGVTQTPRYLIKTRGQQVTLSCSPISGHRSVSWYQQTPGQGLQFLFEYFSETQRNKGNFPGRFSGRQFSNSRSEMNVSTLELGDSALYLCASSLGQGDQPQHFGDGTRLSIL.

The chain joins TRBV19 to TRBJ1-1; a possible D gene is TRBD1 (6 bases). Trimming pared 4 bases from V and 6 bases from J, leaving 15 bases between. The germline V gene encodes CDR1 LNHDA and CDR2 SQIVND (reference sequence). The CDR3 length is 14 residues. This CDR3 is CASSTTGLLAEAFF. For the CDR3, the DNA is TGTGCCAGTAGTACTACAGGGCTCCTTGCTGAAGCTTTCTTT.

This chain connects TRBV24-1 to TRBJ1-5; a weak D match, TRBD1 (5 bases). V shed 5 bases and J shed 4 bases, with 11 bases lying between them. The V gene's germline CDR1 is KGHDR and CDR2 SFDVKD. The CDR3 extends over 14 amino acids. The CDR3 loop reads CATSAMGGNQPQHF. Written as DNA, the CDR3 is TGTGCCACCAGTGCCATGGGGGGAAATCAGCCCCAGCATTTT.

This clone was seen a handful of times. The gene calls are TRBV30 and TRBJ2-1; 9 bases agree with TRBD1. The V and J ends lost 4 bases and 6 bases, in that order; junction bases with no gene match: 13. This CDR3 is built from 16 residues. From germline, CDR1 is GTSNPN and CDR2 SVGIG (reference sequence). Written as DNA, the CDR3 is TGTGCCTGGACCCCCCACACAGGGGGCGCGGGCAATGAGCAGTTCTTC. As protein: CAWTPHTGGAGNEQFF.

V gene TRBV28 combines with J gene TRBJ1-5; possible D gene TRBD1, 6 bases. The germline gives CDR1 MDHEN, CDR2 SYDVKM. This CDR3 has 14 residues. V lost 3 bases and J 3 bases, leaving 9 bases between the germline ends. The CDR3 DNA reads as TGTGCCAGCAGTTTCGGACAGTTCAATCAGCCCCAGCATTTT. This codes for CASSFGQFNQPQHF. The whole variable domain, remainder taken from reference TRBV28 and TRBJ1-5, is DVKVTQSSRYLVKRTGEKVFLECVQDMDHENMFWYRQDPGLGLRLIYFSYDVKMKEKGDIPEGYSVSREKKERFSLILESASTNQTSMYLCASSFGQFNQPQHFGDGTRLSIL.

The genes are TRBV2 and TRBJ1-5, with 10 nucleotides matching TRBD1. Trimming at V came to 6 bases and at J to 5 bases, leaving 19 bases not matched to a gene. Germline CDR1 reads SNHLY; CDR2 reads FYNNEI. This CDR3 region has 19 residues. The CDR3 nucleotides read TGTGCCAGCAGAGCCTATCCGGGACAGGGGAAGGGAGATTATCAGCCCCAGCATTTT. Its translation: CASRAYPGQGKGDYQPQHF.

This clone occurred once. The chain recombines TRBV9 with TRBJ1-1; TRBD1 matches 8 bases. The CDR3 is 15 amino acids. The V gene's germline CDR1 is SGDLS and CDR2 YYNGEE. Losses at the gene ends were 4 bases for V and 0 bases for J; bases not matched to a gene: 5. CDR3 in DNA: TGTGCCAGCAGCCCCAGACAGGGGATGAACACTGAAGCTTTCTTT. Residues: CASSPRQGMNTEAFF.

The genes are TRBV11-2 and TRBJ1-1, with a weak D call TRBD1 (5 bases). Germline values: CDR1 SGHAT, CDR2 FQNNGV. Trimming cost V 5 bases and J 6 bases, with 13 bases left between them. The CDR3 covers 13 residues. CDR3 coding DNA: TGTGCCAGCAGCCCCGTTGGGGCCTCTGAAGCTTTCTTT. Its protein is CASSPVGASEAFF.

CDR3 sequence reads: CASSPGGLKAYEQYF. DNA of the CDR3: TGTGCCAGCAGCCCTGGAGGGCTCAAAGCCTACGAGCAGTACTTC. The rearrangement uses TRBV6-2 or TRBV6-3 and TRBJ2-7, with D maybe TRBD2 (6 bases). Trimming shortened V by 6 bases and J by 2 bases, and 17 bases separated the two germline ends. CDR1 is MNHEY and CDR2 is SVGEGT in the germline V gene. The CDR3 spans 15 residues.

The V and J genes are TRBV30 and TRBJ2-5; maybe TRBD1 (5 bases). V was clipped by 4 bases and J by 5 bases, with 17 bases between them. Germline CDR1 and CDR2: GTSNPN and SVGIG (reference sequence). The CDR3 is 14 residues long. Here the CDR3 reads CAWIPDSEPETQYF. The CDR3, as DNA: TGTGCCTGGATTCCCGACAGCGAACCGGAGACCCAGTACTTC.

The chain carries TRBV6-5 and TRBJ1-1; D not certain. The CDR3 extends over 15 amino acids. Germline values: CDR1 MNHEY, CDR2 SVGAGI. Trimming removed 9 bases from V and 0 bases from J, with 17 bases in between. The CDR3 spells CASSNLRGMNTEAFF. The DNA of the CDR3 is TGTGCCAGTTCAAACCTCCGGGGTATGAACACTGAAGCTTTCTTT.

The chain recombines TRBV30 with TRBJ1-4, with a possible D match to TRBD1 (5 bases). Germline lookup yields CDR1 GTSNPN and CDR2 SVGIG (reference sequence). The CDR3 is made up of 15 amino acids. Trimming removed 0 bases from V and 0 bases from J, with 8 bases in between. DNA for the CDR3: TGTGCCTGGAGTGTCGGGGGGTCAACTAATGAAAAACTGTTTTTT. Protein product: CAWSVGGSTNEKLFF.

The CDR3 here is CATSRGSGYGNTIYF. CDR3 DNA: TGTGCCACCAGCAGAGGGTCAGGGTACGGAAACACCATATATTTT. The chain joins TRBV15 to TRBJ1-3, with D maybe TRBD1 (5 bases). Trimming took off 1 base at V and 4 bases at J, with 11 bases between the two ends. CDR3 size: 15 residues. CDR1 is LNHNV and CDR2 is YYDKDF in the germline V gene (reference sequence).